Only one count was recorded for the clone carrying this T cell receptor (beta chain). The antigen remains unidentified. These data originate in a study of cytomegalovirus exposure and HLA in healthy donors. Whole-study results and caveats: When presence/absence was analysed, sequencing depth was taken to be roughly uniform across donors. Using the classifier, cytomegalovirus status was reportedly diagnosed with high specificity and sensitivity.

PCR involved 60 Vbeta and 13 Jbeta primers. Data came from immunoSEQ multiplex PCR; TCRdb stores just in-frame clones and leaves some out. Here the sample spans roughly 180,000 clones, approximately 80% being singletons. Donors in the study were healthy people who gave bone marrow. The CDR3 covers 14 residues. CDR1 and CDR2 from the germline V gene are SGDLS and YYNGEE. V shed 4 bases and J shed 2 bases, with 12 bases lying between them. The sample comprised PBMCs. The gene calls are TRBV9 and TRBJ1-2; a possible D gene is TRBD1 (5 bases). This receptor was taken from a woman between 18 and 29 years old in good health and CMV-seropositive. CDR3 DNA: TGTGCCAGCAGCCATCAGACAGAGAACTATGGCTACACCTTC. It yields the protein CASSHQTENYGYTF. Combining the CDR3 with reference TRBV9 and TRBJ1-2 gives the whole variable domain DSGVTQTPKHLITATGQRVTLRCSPRSGDLSVYWYQQSLDQGLQFLIQYYNGEERAKGNILERFSAQQFPDLHSELNLSSLELGDSALYFCASSHQTENYGYTFGSGTRLTVV.